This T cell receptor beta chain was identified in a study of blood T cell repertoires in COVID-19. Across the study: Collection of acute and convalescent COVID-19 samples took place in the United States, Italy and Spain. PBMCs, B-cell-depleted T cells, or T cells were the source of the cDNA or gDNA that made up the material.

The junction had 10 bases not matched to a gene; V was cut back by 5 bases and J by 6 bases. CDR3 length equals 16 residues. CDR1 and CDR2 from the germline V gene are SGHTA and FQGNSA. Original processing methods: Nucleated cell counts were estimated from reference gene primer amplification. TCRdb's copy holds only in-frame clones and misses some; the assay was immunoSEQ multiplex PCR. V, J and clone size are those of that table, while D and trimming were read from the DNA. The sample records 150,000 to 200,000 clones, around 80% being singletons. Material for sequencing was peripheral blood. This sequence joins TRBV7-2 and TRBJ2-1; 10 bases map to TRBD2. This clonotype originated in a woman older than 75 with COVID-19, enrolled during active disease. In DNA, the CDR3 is TGTGCCAGCAGCAGAACTCTTACTAGCGGGGTCAATGAGCAGTTCTTC. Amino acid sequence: CASSRTLTSGVNEQFF. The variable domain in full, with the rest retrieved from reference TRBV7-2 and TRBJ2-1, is GAGVSQSPSNKVTEKGKDVELRCDPISGHTALYWYRQSLGQGLEFLIYFQGNSAPDKSGLPSDRFSAERTGGSVSTLTIQRTQQEDSAVYLCASSRTLTSGVNEQFFGPGTRLTVL.